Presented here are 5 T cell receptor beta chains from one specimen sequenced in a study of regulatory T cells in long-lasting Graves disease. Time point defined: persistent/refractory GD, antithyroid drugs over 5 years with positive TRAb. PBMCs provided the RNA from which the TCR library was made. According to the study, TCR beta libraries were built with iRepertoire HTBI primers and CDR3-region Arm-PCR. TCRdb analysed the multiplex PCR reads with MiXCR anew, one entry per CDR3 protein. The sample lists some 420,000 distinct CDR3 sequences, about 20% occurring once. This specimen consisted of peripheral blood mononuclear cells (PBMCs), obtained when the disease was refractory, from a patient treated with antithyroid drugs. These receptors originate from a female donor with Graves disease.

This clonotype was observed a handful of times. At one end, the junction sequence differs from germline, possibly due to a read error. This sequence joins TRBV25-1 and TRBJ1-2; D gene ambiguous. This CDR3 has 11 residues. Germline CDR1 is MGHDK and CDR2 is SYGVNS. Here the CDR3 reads CASSEGKLTSF. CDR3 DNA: TGTGCCAGCAGTGAAGGGAAACTGACTTCCTTC.

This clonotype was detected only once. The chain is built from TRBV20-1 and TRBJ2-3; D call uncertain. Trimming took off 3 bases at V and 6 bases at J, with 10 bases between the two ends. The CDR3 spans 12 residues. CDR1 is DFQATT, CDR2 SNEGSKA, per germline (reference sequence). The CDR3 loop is CSARLNGDTQYF. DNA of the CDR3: TGCAGTGCTAGGCTGAACGGCGATACGCAGTATTTT.

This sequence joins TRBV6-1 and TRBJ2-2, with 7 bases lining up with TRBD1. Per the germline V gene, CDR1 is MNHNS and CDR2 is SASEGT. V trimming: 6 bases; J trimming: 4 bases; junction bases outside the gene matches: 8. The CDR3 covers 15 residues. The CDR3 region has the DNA TGTGCCAGCAGACCCACGACAGGGCGCACCGGGGAGCTGTTTTTT. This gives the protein CASRPTTGRTGELFF.

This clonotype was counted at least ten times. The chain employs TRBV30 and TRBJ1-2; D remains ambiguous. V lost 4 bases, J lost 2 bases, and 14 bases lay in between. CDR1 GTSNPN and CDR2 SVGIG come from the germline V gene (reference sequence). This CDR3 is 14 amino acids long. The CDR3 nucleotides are TGTGCCTGGACTCACCCCGGGAGGAACTATGGCTACACCTTC. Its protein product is CAWTHPGRNYGYTF.

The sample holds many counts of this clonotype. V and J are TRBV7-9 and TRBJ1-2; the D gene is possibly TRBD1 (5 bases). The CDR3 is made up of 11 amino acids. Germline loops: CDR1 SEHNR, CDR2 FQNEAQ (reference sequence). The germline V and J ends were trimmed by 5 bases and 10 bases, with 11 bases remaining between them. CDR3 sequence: CASSQLGDYTF. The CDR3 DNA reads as TGTGCCAGCAGCCAGTTAGGGGACTACACCTTC.